The present entry profiles one T cell receptor beta chain with its context. The antigen is undetermined. The entry originates in a study of T cell repertoires in cytomegalovirus infection. Study information: An indication of both CMV infection and matching HLA type came from public TCR beta signatures.

From the reads, TCRdb called clonotypes with MiXCR, one entry per CDR3 protein. Altogether some 350,000 distinct CDR3 sequences are present, just under 30% being singletons, with the ten largest covering roughly 20%. Study outcomes and limitations: Individuals carrying CMV plus the relevant HLA were identified by cumulative frequency of public TCR beta families. Across the ex vivo response, the dominant clonotypes were HLA-C-restricted CMV-specific TCR beta clonotypes.

Material: cultured PBMCs, obtained from culture after CMV antigen stimulation. This sequence was found in a human donor in good health (CMV status not recorded). Some clones in this sample may be carry-over from other donors' samples.

DNA for the CDR3: TGTGCCAGCAGCAAGGGGGCCGGACAGGGGCTGAACACTGAAGCTTTCTTT. This encodes CASSKGAGQGLNTEAFF. The chain links TRBV7-9 to TRBJ1-1, with 9 positions matching TRBD1. CDR3 length equals 17 residues. The V gene's germline CDR1 is SEHNR and CDR2 FQNEAQ (reference sequence). V lost 5 bases and J lost 0; bases outside the gene matches: 10.